A selection of T cell receptor beta chains follows, all from one sample in a study of blood T cell repertoires in COVID-19. Here immunoSEQ multiplex PCR was the method, and the copy in TCRdb shows in-frame clones only, minus some. The table lists 310,000 or so clones, 87% of them singletons, with about 2.2% in the top ten. Source material: peripheral blood. These receptors came from a woman aged 45 to 65 who had recovered from COVID-19. The CDR3 runs from the conserved cysteine through the conserved F or W. Fields, in order: CDR3 DNA, CDR3 protein, V gene, D gene, clone size, J gene. A D gene is named only where the DNA matches it firmly. Clone sizes are given selectively: once, few, many, or a class where the clone is expanded.

cdr3_nt: TGTGCCAGCAGCGTAGGGTATTGGGGCAACCCAGGGGGCAACACTGAAGCTTTCTTT; cdr3_aa: CASSVGYWGNPGGNTEAFF; v_call: TRBV9; d_call: TRBD1; clone_size: once; j_call: TRBJ1-1
cdr3_nt: TGTGCCAGCAGCTTGGCGGGACAGGGAACTCTGGGCTACACCTTC; cdr3_aa: CASSLAGQGTLGYTF; v_call: TRBV5-5; d_call: TRBD1; clone_size: -; j_call: TRBJ1-2
cdr3_nt: TGTGCCAGCTCCCCCCGCGGCGGGGGGCTCGGGGATACGCAGTATTTT; cdr3_aa: CASSPRGGGLGDTQYF; v_call: TRBV11-3; d_call: TRBD2; clone_size: -; j_call: TRBJ2-3
cdr3_nt: TGTGCCAGCAGCTCCTCAGAGCAGGGCTCCTACGAGCAGTACTTC; cdr3_aa: CASSSSEQGSYEQYF; v_call: TRBV14; d_call: -; clone_size: -; j_call: TRBJ2-7
cdr3_nt: TGTGCCAGTAAAGGGAGGGTTTGGGCGAACACTGAAGCTTTCTTT; cdr3_aa: CASKGRVWANTEAFF; v_call: TRBV19; d_call: -; clone_size: -; j_call: TRBJ1-1
cdr3_nt: TGTGCCAGTAGTAAAGGCAGGGGGATTACCTACGAGCAGTACTTC; cdr3_aa: CASSKGRGITYEQYF; v_call: TRBV19; d_call: TRBD1; clone_size: -; j_call: TRBJ2-7
cdr3_nt: TGTGCCAGCACGCGGGTTGCAGATACGCAGTATTTT; cdr3_aa: CASTRVADTQYF; v_call: TRBV6-5; d_call: -; clone_size: -; j_call: TRBJ2-3
cdr3_nt: TGTGCCAGCAGTTTTGCAGGGATCAGTAAGCAGTTCTTC; cdr3_aa: CASSFAGISKQFF; v_call: TRBV12-3/TRBV12-4; d_call: -; clone_size: -; j_call: TRBJ2-1
cdr3_nt: TGTGCCAGCTCACCAGGACAGGGAATCTCTGGAAACACCATATATTTT; cdr3_aa: CASSPGQGISGNTIYF; v_call: TRBV18; d_call: TRBD1; clone_size: once; j_call: TRBJ1-3
cdr3_nt: TGTGCCAGCAGCTTATCGTACAATGAGCAGTTCTTC; cdr3_aa: CASSLSYNEQFF; v_call: TRBV13; d_call: -; clone_size: -; j_call: TRBJ2-1
cdr3_nt: TGTGCCAGCAGTTTCCTTACAGGATACTCTGGGGCCAACGTCCTGACTTTC; cdr3_aa: CASSFLTGYSGANVLTF; v_call: TRBV27; d_call: -; clone_size: -; j_call: TRBJ2-6
cdr3_nt: TGTGCCAGCAGTTCAGGGGGGGAGACCCAGTACTTC; cdr3_aa: CASSSGGETQYF; v_call: TRBV28; d_call: -; clone_size: -; j_call: TRBJ2-5
cdr3_nt: TGTGCCAGTACTAACCCCTATGGCTACACCTTC; cdr3_aa: CASTNPYGYTF; v_call: TRBV19; d_call: -; clone_size: -; j_call: TRBJ1-2
cdr3_nt: TGCAGCGCATACAGGGGTGATATGAACACCATATATTTT; cdr3_aa: CSAYRGDMNTIYF; v_call: TRBV29-1; d_call: TRBD1; clone_size: -; j_call: TRBJ1-3
cdr3_nt: TGTGCCAGCAGCAAAGGAGGGACAGGGCCGGGGGAGCAGTACTTC; cdr3_aa: CASSKGGTGPGEQYF; v_call: TRBV21-1; d_call: -; clone_size: -; j_call: TRBJ2-7
cdr3_nt: TGTGCCATCACCGGGACAGGGGCGTGGAATGAGCAGTTCTTC; cdr3_aa: CAITGTGAWNEQFF; v_call: TRBV10-3; d_call: TRBD1; clone_size: -; j_call: TRBJ2-1
cdr3_nt: TGTGCCAGCAGCGTACTAGCGGAGTCCTACAATGAGCAGTTCTTC; cdr3_aa: CASSVLAESYNEQFF; v_call: TRBV9; d_call: TRBD2; clone_size: -; j_call: TRBJ2-1
cdr3_nt: TGTGCCAGCAGTGAAGCGCCTCAGCGATTACAGTTCTTC; cdr3_aa: CASSEAPQRLQFF; v_call: TRBV6-1; d_call: -; clone_size: -; j_call: TRBJ2-1
cdr3_nt: TGTGCCAGCAGTTACCCAGGGGCAAATGGCTACACCTTC; cdr3_aa: CASSYPGANGYTF; v_call: TRBV6-5; d_call: -; clone_size: -; j_call: TRBJ1-2
cdr3_nt: TGTGCCAGCAGCTCAACAGGGACGGGATCACCCCTCCACTTT; cdr3_aa: CASSSTGTGSPLHF; v_call: TRBV7-9; d_call: -; clone_size: few; j_call: TRBJ1-6
cdr3_nt: TGTGCCAGTAGTATAGGGTGGACTAGCGGGAGGTACGAGCAGTACTTC; cdr3_aa: CASSIGWTSGRYEQYF; v_call: TRBV19; d_call: TRBD2; clone_size: once; j_call: TRBJ2-7
cdr3_nt: TGTGCCAGAAGCCCCCGATGCGGGAGTCGGATCAATGAGCAGTTCTTC; cdr3_aa: CARSPRCGSRINEQFF; v_call: TRBV5-3; d_call: TRBD2; clone_size: -; j_call: TRBJ2-1
cdr3_nt: TGTGCCAGCTCACTCGAGAGGTATGGCTACACCTTC; cdr3_aa: CASSLERYGYTF; v_call: TRBV18; d_call: -; clone_size: -; j_call: TRBJ1-2
cdr3_nt: TGTGCCAGCAGTCCCCGACAGGGGGTAAAGGGTGGCTACACCTTC; cdr3_aa: CASSPRQGVKGGYTF; v_call: TRBV27; d_call: TRBD1; clone_size: few; j_call: TRBJ1-2
cdr3_nt: TGTGCCAGCAGCTTATCGGCAGGGGCAGGGGGCTACACCTTC; cdr3_aa: CASSLSAGAGGYTF; v_call: TRBV7-2; d_call: -; clone_size: -; j_call: TRBJ1-2
cdr3_nt: TGTGCCACCAGTGAATCGGGGAGGGGCACAAATCAGCCCCAGCATTTT; cdr3_aa: CATSESGRGTNQPQHF; v_call: TRBV24-1; d_call: -; clone_size: -; j_call: TRBJ1-5
cdr3_nt: TGTGCCAGCAGCCAAGCAATGTTAAGGACACCTAGCAATCAGCCCCAGCATTTT; cdr3_aa: CASSQAMLRTPSNQPQHF; v_call: TRBV14; d_call: -; clone_size: -; j_call: TRBJ1-5
cdr3_nt: TGCGCCAGCAGCTTAGCGGGGTTCCAAGAGACCCAGTACTTC; cdr3_aa: CASSLAGFQETQYF; v_call: TRBV5-1; d_call: TRBD2; clone_size: -; j_call: TRBJ2-5
cdr3_nt: TGTGCCAGCAGTCGGGCGGGGGGCGCGGGCACTGAAGCTTTCTTT; cdr3_aa: CASSRAGGAGTEAFF; v_call: TRBV11-2; d_call: -; clone_size: -; j_call: TRBJ1-1